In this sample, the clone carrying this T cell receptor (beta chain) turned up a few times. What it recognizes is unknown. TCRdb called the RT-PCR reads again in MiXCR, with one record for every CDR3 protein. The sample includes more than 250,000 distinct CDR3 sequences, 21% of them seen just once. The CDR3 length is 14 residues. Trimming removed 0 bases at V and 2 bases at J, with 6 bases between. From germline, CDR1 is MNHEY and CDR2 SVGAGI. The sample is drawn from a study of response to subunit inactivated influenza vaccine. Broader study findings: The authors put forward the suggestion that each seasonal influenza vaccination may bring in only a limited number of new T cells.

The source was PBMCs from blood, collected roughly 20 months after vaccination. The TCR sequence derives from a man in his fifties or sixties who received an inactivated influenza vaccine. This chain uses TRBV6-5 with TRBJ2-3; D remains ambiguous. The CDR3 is CASSYSGNTDTQYF. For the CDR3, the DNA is TGTGCCAGCAGTTACTCGGGCAACACAGATACGCAGTATTTT.